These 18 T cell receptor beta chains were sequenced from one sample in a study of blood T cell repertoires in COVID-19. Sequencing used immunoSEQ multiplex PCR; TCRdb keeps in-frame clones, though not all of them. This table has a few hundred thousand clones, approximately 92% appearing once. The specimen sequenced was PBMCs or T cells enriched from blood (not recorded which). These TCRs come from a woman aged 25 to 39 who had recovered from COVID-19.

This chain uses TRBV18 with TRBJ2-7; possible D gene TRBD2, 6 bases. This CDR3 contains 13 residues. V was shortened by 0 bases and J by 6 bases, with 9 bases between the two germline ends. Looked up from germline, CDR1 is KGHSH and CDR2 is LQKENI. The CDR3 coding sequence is TGTGCCAGCTCACCACCGGGGGGTGGCGAGCAGTACTTC. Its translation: CASSPPGGGEQYF.

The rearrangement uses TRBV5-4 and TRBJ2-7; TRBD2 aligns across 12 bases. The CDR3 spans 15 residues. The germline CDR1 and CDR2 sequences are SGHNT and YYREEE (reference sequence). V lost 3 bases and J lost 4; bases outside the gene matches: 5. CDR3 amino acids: CASSSQTSGSYEQYF. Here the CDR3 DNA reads TGTGCCAGCAGCTCCCAGACTAGCGGGAGTTACGAGCAGTACTTC. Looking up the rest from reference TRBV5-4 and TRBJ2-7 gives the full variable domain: ETGVTQSPTHLIKTRGQQVTLRCSSQSGHNTVSWYQQALGQGPQFIFQYYREEENGRGNFPPRFSGLQFPNYSSELNVNALELDDSALYLCASSSQTSGSYEQYFGPGTRLTVT.

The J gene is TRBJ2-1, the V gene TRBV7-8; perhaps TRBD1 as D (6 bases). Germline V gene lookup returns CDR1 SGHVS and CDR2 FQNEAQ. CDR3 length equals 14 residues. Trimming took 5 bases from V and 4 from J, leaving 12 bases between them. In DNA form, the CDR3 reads TGTGCCAGCAGCAGATACAGGGATTACAATGAGCAGTTCTTC. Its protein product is CASSRYRDYNEQFF.

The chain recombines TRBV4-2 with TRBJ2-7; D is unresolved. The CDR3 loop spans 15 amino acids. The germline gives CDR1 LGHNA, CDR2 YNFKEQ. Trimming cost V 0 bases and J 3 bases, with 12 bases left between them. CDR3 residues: CASSQDLAGFYEQYF. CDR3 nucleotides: TGTGCCAGCAGCCAAGATTTGGCAGGCTTCTACGAGCAGTACTTC.

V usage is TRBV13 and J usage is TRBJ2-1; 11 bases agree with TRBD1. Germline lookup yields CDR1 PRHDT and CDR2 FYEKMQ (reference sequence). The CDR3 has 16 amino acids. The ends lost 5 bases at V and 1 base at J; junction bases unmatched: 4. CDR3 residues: CASSPRDRGSYNEQFF. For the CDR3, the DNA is TGTGCCAGCAGCCCCCGGGACAGGGGGTCCTACAATGAGCAGTTCTTC.

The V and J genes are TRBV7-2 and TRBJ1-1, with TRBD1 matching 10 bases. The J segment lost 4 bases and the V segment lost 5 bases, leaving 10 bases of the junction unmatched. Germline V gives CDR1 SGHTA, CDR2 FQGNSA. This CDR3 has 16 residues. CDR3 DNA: TGTGCCAGCAGCCACCGGACAGGGGGAAAGGGCACTGAAGCTTTCTTT. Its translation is CASSHRTGGKGTEAFF.

This chain's CDR3 is CASSLVGVAGEQFF. The CDR3 nucleotides are TGTGCCAGCAGCTTAGTCGGTGTCGCGGGTGAGCAGTTCTTC. J is TRBJ2-1 and V is TRBV7-2; TRBD2 is a possible D gene (5 bases). Trimming removed 1 base from V and 9 bases from J, with 13 bases in between. CDR3 length: 14 amino acids. Looked up from germline, CDR1 is SGHTA and CDR2 is FQGNSA.

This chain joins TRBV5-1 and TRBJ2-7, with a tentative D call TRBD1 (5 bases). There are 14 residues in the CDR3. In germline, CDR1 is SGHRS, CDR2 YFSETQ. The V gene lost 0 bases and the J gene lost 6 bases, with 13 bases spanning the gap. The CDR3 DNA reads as TGCGCCAGCAGCTTGGCCAGTCTGGGGCGCGAGCAGTACTTC. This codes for CASSLASLGREQYF.

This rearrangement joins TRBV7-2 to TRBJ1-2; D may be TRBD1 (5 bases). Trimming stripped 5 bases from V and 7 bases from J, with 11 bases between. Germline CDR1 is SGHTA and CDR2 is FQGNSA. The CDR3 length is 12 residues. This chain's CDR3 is CASSKQETGYTF. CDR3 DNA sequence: TGTGCCAGCAGCAAACAGGAAACTGGCTACACCTTC.

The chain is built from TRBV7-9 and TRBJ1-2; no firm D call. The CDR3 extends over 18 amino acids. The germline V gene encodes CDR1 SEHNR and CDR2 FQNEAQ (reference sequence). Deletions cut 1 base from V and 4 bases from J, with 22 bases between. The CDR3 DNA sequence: TGTGCCAGCAGCTTAGTTCAGGACTCCCTCCTAGGCTCCTATGGCTACACCTTC. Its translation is CASSLVQDSLLGSYGYTF.

Here the CDR3 reads CASSLPPGVPSTDTQYF. The CDR3 region has the DNA TGTGCCAGCAGTTTACCACCAGGGGTACCTAGCACAGATACGCAGTATTTT. The chain links TRBV27 to TRBJ2-3, with a tentative D call TRBD1 (6 bases). Looked up from germline, CDR1 is MNHEY and CDR2 is SMNVEV (reference sequence). V lost 2 bases and J lost 0, with 15 bases in between. CDR3 size: 17 residues.

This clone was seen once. The CDR3 is CASSLATGQNYGYTF. Written as DNA, the CDR3 is TGTGCCAGCAGCTTAGCGACGGGACAGAACTATGGCTACACCTTC. The rearrangement links TRBV7-2 to TRBJ1-2; 7 positions agree with TRBD1. The length of the CDR3 is 15 residues. J gave up 2 bases and V 0 bases, and 3 bases lay outside the gene matches. Germline V CDR1 and CDR2: SGHTA, FQGNSA.

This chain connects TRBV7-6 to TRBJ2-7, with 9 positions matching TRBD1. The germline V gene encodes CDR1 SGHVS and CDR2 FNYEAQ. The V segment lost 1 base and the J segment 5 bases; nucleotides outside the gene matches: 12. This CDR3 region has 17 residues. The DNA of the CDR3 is TGTGCCAGCAGCTTAGAGTCTGTGGGACAGGGATCGCACGAGCAGTACTTC. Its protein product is CASSLESVGQGSHEQYF. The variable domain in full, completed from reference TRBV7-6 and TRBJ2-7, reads GAGVSQSPRYKVTKRGQDVALRCDPISGHVSLYWYRQALGQGPEFLTYFNYEAQQDKSGLPNDRFSAERPEGSISTLTIQRTEQRDSAMYRCASSLESVGQGSHEQYFGPGTRLTVT.

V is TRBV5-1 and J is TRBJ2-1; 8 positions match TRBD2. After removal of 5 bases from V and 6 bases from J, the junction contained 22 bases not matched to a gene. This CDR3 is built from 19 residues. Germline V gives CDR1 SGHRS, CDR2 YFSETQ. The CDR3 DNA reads TGCGCCAGCAGGCCTCATTTTACTAGCGGCAATAGACCGTTCAATGAGCAGTTCTTC. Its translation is CASRPHFTSGNRPFNEQFF.

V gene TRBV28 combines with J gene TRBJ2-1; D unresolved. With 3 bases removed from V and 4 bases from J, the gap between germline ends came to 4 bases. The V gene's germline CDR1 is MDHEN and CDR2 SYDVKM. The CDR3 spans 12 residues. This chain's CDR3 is CASSFSYNEQFF. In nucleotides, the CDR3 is TGTGCCAGCAGTTTTTCGTACAATGAGCAGTTCTTC. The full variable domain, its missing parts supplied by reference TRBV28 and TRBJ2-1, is DVKVTQSSRYLVKRTGEKVFLECVQDMDHENMFWYRQDPGLGLRLIYFSYDVKMKEKGDIPEGYSVSREKKERFSLILESASTNQTSMYLCASSFSYNEQFFGPGTRLTVL.

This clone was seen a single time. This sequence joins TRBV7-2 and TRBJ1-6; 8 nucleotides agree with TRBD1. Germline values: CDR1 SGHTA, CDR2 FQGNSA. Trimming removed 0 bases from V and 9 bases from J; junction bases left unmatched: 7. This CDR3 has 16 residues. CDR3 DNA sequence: TGTGCCAGCAGCTTAGCGAGGCAGGGGGCGGGTTCACCCCTCCACTTT. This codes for CASSLARQGAGSPLHF.

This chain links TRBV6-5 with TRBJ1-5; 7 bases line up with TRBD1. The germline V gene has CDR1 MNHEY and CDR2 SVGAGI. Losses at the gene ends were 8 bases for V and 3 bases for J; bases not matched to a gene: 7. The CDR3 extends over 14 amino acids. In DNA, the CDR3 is TGTGCCAGCGCCGGGACAGCTTACAATCAGCCCCAGCATTTT. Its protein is CASAGTAYNQPQHF.

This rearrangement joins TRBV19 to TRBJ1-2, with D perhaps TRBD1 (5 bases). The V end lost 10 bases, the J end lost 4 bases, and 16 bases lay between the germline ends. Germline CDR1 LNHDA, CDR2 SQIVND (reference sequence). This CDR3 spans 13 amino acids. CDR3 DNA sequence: TGTGCCACACGATCGGGGGTAATCTATGGCTACACCTTC. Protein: CATRSGVIYGYTF. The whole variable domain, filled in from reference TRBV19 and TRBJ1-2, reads DGGITQSPKYLFRKEGQNVTLSCEQNLNHDAMYWYRQDPGQGLRLIYYSQIVNDFQKGDIAEGYSVSREKKESFPLTVTSAQKNPTAFYLCATRSGVIYGYTFGSGTRLTVV.